Listed below are T cell receptor beta chains from one sample, sequenced in a study of T cells in Graves' hyperthyroidism and ophthalmopathy. MiXCR, run by TCRdb on the multiplex PCR reads, gives a single entry per CDR3 protein. This sample has roughly 250,000 distinct CDR3 sequences; 16% occur once, and the top ten carry about 29%. The sequencing sample was made of blood. The receptors stem from a woman younger than 30 with Graves' ophthalmopathy. CDR3s include the opening cysteine and the closing phenylalanine or tryptophan.

j_call | cdr3_length | v_call | cdr3_aa
TRBJ1-2 | 15 | TRBV20-1 | CSARDRTAQGYGYTF
TRBJ1-2 | 14 | TRBV28 | CASSSPGQGNGYTF
TRBJ2-2 | 15 | TRBV2 | CASMRTGSNTGELFF
TRBJ2-5 | 15 | TRBV24-1 | CATSDPGGPQETQYF
TRBJ2-2 | 16 | TRBV27 | CASSIGLAGGPGELFF
TRBJ1-5 | 18 | TRBV4-3 | CASSQDFTGGYSNQPQHF
TRBJ1-1 | 14 | TRBV28 | CASSPTSPDSEAFF
TRBJ2-6 | 16 | TRBV5-4 | CASSLQGAVGANVLTF
TRBJ2-7 | 15 | TRBV13 | CASSTRTGATYEQYF
TRBJ2-1 | 19 | TRBV20-1 | CSANVPGLVCGRLYNEQFF
TRBJ1-2 | 12 | TRBV11-2 | CASSWDNYGYTF
TRBJ2-5 | 16 | TRBV3-1 | CASSHRTSGFQETQYF
TRBJ2-1 | 16 | TRBV28 | CASSLPASGGTNEQFF
TRBJ2-7 | 16 | TRBV14 | CASSPCTSGRGCEQYF
TRBJ1-1 | 12 | TRBV15 | CATSREGGTAFF
TRBJ2-5 | 14 | TRBV7-9 | CASSSGTGQETQYF
TRBJ1-5 | 14 | TRBV6-2/TRBV6-3 | CASSYRSGNQPQHF
TRBJ2-5 | 14 | TRBV28 | CASSPLDPTETQYF
TRBJ1-2 | 14 | TRBV7-3 | CASSPTQGNYGYTF
TRBJ2-2 | 17 | TRBV12-3/TRBV12-4 | CASSLEGGGALAGELFF
TRBJ2-7 | 13 | TRBV6-1 | CASSSPYSYEQYF
TRBJ2-3 | 13 | TRBV19 | CASRPLVGDTQYF
TRBJ1-1 | 15 | TRBV13 | CASSWGDQGNTEAFF
TRBJ2-5 | 16 | TRBV7-2 | CASSYLAGVSQETQYF
TRBJ2-1 | 14 | TRBV20-1 | CSAQTRNGFNEQFF
TRBJ2-7 | 15 | TRBV28 | CASSLSSLAYYEQYF
TRBJ1-1 | 17 | TRBV7-6 | CASSLRPQTWGNTEAFF
TRBJ1-5 | 12 | TRBV28 | CASTVGDQPQHF
TRBJ1-2 | 14 | TRBV4-1 | CASSQVGGRRGYTF